The following is a T cell receptor (beta chain) sequence with its context. Its antigen is not known. Amplification used 60 Vbeta primers and 13 Jbeta primers. The repertoire was sequenced with immunoSEQ multiplex PCR; TCRdb's copy has only in-frame clones and lacks some. The repertoire consists of 150,000 or so clones, with 70% to 90% occurring once and the leading ten covering roughly 5.5%. This sample was included in a study of cytomegalovirus exposure and HLA in healthy donors. Broader study findings: Accurate HLA-A and HLA-B prediction from TCR beta sequences was reported for most subjects. Later findings reportedly placed an Asian-associated ancestry cluster below the approximately 670-donor mean for N-insertions. Trimming of TCR beta V- and J-genes showed a link, identified in a later analysis, to a missense DCLRE1C variant.

Looked up from germline, CDR1 is LNHDA and CDR2 is SQIVND (reference sequence). Unmatched junction bases numbered 1, after V lost 6 bases and J lost 7 bases. CDR3 length: 11 residues. Sample: PBMCs. The chain has TRBV19 and TRBJ1-2; 8 nucleotides line up with TRBD1. This clonotype was sampled from a woman aged 40 to 50 in good health and CMV-seropositive. CDR3 region: CASRTGVGYTF. CDR3 in DNA: TGTGCCAGTAGGACAGGGGTTGGCTACACCTTC.